The source of this T cell receptor (beta chain) is a study of blood T cell repertoires in COVID-19. The overall study: COVID-19 samples collected from the United States, Italy and Spain covered acute and convalescent phases. In each case, the material was cDNA or gDNA derived from T cells, B-cell-depleted T cells, or PBMCs.

In the original processing: Reference gene primer amplification gave estimated nucleated cell counts. The protocol was immunoSEQ multiplex PCR, while the TCRdb copy is restricted to in-frame clones and leaves out a portion. The V and J calls and the clone size are those of that table, but D and trimming were determined from the DNA. Of 150,000 to 200,000 clones listed, around two thirds are singletons. Germline V CDR1 and CDR2: SEHNR, FQNEAQ (reference sequence). The CDR3 has 14 residues. Trimming took 1 base from V and 5 from J; bases not matched to a gene: 2. Sample: peripheral blood. The rearrangement joins TRBV7-9 to TRBJ1-2, with TRBD1 identical over 9 bases. This receptor was obtained from a woman older than 75 with acute or convalescent COVID-19. The DNA of the CDR3 is TGTGCCAGCAGCTTAGAACAGGGGGCTTATGGCTACACCTTC. This codes for CASSLEQGAYGYTF.